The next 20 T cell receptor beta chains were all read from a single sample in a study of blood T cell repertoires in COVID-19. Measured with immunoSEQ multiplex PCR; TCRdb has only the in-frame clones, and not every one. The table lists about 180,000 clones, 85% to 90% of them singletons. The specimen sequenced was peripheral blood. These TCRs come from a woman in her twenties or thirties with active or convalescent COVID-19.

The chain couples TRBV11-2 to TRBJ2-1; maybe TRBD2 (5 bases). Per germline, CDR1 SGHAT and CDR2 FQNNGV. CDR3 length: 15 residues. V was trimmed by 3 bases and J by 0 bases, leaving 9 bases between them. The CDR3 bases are TGTGCCAGCAGCTTGGGCGGGCGCTCCTACAATGAGCAGTTCTTC. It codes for CASSLGGRSYNEQFF.

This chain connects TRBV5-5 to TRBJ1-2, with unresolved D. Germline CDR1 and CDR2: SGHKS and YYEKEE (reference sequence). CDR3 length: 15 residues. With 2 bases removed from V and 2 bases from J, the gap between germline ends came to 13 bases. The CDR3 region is CASSFTTLSNYGYTF. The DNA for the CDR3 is TGTGCCAGCAGCTTTACGACTTTATCAAACTATGGCTACACCTTC.

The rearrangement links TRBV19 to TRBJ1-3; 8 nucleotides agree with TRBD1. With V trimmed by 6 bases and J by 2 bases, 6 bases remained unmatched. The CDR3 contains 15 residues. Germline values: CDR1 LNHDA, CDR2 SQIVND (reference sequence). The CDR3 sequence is CASRDRGRPGNTIYF. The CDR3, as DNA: TGTGCCAGTAGAGACAGGGGTCGCCCTGGAAACACCATATATTTT.

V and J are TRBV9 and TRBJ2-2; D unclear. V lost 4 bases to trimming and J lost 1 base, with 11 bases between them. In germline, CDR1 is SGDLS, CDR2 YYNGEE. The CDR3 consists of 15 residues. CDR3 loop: CASSPGSQNTGELFF. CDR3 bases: TGTGCCAGCAGCCCTGGCTCACAGAACACCGGGGAGCTGTTTTTT.

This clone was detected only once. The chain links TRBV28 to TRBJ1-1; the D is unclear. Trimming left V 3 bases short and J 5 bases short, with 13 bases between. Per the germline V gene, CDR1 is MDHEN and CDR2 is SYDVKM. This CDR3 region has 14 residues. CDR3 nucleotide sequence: TGTGCCAGCAGTTTCACTCAGGTGGAAACTGAAGCTTTCTTT. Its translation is CASSFTQVETEAFF.

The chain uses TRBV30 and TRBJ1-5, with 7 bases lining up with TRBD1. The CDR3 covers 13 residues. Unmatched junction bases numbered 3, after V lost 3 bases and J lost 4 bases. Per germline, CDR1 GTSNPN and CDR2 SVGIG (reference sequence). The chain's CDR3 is CAWSATGNQPQHF. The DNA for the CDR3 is TGTGCCTGGAGCGCGACAGGGAATCAGCCCCAGCATTTT.

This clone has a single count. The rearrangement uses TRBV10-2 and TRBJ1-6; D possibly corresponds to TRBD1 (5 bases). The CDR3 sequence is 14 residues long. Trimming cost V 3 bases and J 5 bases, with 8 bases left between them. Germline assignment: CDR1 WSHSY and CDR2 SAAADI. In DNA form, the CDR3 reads TGCGCCAGCAGTGACCAGGGAAATAATTCACCCCTCCACTTT. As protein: CASSDQGNNSPLHF.

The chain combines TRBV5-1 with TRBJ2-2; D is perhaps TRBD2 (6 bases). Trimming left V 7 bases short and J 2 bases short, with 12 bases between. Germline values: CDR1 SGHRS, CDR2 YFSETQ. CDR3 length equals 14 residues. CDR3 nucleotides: TGCGCCAGCTTGCCGGGGACTAACACCGGGGAGCTGTTTTTT. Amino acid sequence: CASLPGTNTGELFF.

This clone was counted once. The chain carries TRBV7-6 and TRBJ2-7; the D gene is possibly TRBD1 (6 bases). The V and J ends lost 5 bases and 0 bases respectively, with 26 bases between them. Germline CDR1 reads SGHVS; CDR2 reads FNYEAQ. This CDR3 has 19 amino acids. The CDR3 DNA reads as TGTGCCAGCAGCCTCCGAACCCTCCGCTCCGGGACACACTCCTACGAGCAGTACTTC. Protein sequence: CASSLRTLRSGTHSYEQYF.

Here the CDR3 reads CASSLASGGGYGYTF. CDR3 nucleotides: TGTGCCAGCAGCTTGGCCTCCGGGGGGGGCTATGGCTACACCTTC. The chain combines TRBV5-4 with TRBJ1-2, with a possible D match to TRBD1 (5 bases). V lost 0 bases to trimming and J lost 4 bases, with 13 bases between them. The CDR3 length is 15 residues. Germline V gene lookup returns CDR1 SGHNT and CDR2 YYREEE (reference sequence).

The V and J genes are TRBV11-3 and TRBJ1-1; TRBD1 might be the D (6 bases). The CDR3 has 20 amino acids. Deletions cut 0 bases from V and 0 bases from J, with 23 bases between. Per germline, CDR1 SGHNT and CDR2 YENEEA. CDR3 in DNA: TGTGCCAGCAGCTTAGACCCCACTTGGATACAGGGTCTTTTGAACACTGAAGCTTTCTTT. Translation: CASSLDPTWIQGLLNTEAFF.

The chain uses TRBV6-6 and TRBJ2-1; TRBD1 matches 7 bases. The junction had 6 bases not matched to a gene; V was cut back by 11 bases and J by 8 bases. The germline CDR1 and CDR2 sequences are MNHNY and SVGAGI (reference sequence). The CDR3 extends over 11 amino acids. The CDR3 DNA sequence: TGTGCCGGGAGTCAGGGGGATGAGCAGTTCTTC. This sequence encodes CAGSQGDEQFF.

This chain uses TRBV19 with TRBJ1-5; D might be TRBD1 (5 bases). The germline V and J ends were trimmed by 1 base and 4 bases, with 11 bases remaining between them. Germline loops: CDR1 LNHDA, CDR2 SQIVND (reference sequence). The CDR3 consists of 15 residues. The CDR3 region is CASSIGRGLNQPQHF. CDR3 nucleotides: TGTGCCAGTAGTATAGGTAGGGGCCTAAATCAGCCCCAGCATTTT.

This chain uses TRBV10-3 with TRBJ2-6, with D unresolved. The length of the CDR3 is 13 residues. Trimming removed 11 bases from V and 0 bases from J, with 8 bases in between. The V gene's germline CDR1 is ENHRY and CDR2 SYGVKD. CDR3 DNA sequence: TGTGCCGCCTCACTCTCTGGGGCCAACGTCCTGACTTTC. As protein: CAASLSGANVLTF.

As DNA, the CDR3 is TGTGCCAGCAGCTCCCGGACAGGGGATGGCTACACCTTC. Translation: CASSSRTGDGYTF. The chain couples TRBV7-6 to TRBJ1-2, with 9 bases matching TRBD1. J lost 6 bases, V lost 4 bases, and 3 bases had no gene match. In germline, CDR1 is SGHVS, CDR2 FNYEAQ. The CDR3 length is 13 residues.

CDR3 bases: TGCGCCAGCAGCTTAGGAGGGGACCCTGGAAACACCATATATTTT. Protein: CASSLGGDPGNTIYF. The rearrangement links TRBV5-1 to TRBJ1-3; the D gene is possibly TRBD1 (5 bases). V lost 2 bases, J lost 2 bases, and 11 bases lay in between. Germline V gene sequence: CDR1 SGHRS, CDR2 YFSETQ. The CDR3 spans 15 residues.

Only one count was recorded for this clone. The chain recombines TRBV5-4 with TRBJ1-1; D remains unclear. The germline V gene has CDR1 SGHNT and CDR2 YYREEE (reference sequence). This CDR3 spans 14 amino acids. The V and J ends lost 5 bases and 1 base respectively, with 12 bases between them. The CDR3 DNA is TGTGCCAGCAGGACGGAGAGCGGGAACACTGAAGCTTTCTTT. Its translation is CASRTESGNTEAFF.

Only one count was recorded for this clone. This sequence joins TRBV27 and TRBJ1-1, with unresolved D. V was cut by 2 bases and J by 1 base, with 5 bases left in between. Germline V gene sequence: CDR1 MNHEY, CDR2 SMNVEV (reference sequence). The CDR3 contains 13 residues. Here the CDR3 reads CASSLQENTEAFF. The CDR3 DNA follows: TGTGCCAGCAGTTTACAGGAGAACACTGAAGCTTTCTTT.

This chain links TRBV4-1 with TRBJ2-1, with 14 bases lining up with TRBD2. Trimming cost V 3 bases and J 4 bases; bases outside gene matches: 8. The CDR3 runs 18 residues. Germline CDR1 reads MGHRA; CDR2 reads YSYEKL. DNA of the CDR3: TGCGCCAGCAGCCAGGGGACTAGCGGGAGTGCCACTTACAATGAGCAGTTCTTC. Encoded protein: CASSQGTSGSATYNEQFF.

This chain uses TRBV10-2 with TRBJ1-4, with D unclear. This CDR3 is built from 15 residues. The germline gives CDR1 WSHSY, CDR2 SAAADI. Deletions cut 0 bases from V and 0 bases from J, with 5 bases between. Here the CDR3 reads CASSESAATNEKLFF. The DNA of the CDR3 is TGCGCCAGCAGTGAGTCGGCGGCAACTAATGAAAAACTGTTTTTT.